A single sample gave rise to the 17 T cell receptor beta chains below, sequenced in a study of cytomegalovirus exposure and HLA in healthy donors. PCR employed 60 Vbeta and 13 Jbeta primers. Profiling relied on immunoSEQ multiplex PCR, and the TCRdb table lists in-frame clones only, not all of them. This table has fewer than 75,000 clones, about 80% appearing once. The specimen was PBMCs. Receptors were obtained from a man in his thirties or forties in good health and CMV-seronegative.

The CDR3 bases are TGCGCCAGCAGCCAAGAGGTACTAGCGGGGACCTACGAGCAGTACTTC. Translating gives CASSQEVLAGTYEQYF. The rearrangement joins TRBV4-3 to TRBJ2-7, with 10 bases fitting TRBD2. Germline V gene data show CDR1 as LGHNA and CDR2 as YSLEER. CDR3 length: 16 residues. Trimming took 0 bases from V and 2 from J; bases not matched to a gene: 4.

This rearrangement joins TRBV13 to TRBJ2-2; TRBD2 agrees at 7 bases. The V segment lost 5 bases and the J segment 5 bases; nucleotides outside the gene matches: 8. The CDR3 totals 15 residues. The germline V gene has CDR1 PRHDT and CDR2 FYEKMQ (reference sequence). The CDR3 loop is CASSPSGARTGELFF. The CDR3 DNA reads TGTGCCAGCAGCCCGAGCGGGGCCAGAACCGGGGAGCTGTTTTTT.

The V and J genes are TRBV27 and TRBJ2-1; possibly TRBD2 for D (6 bases). This CDR3 has 17 residues. Looked up from germline, CDR1 is MNHEY and CDR2 is SMNVEV (reference sequence). V gave up 6 bases and J gave up 8 bases, with 26 bases separating them. In DNA, the CDR3 is TGTGCCAGCAGATTTATGTTGGGGGGAGACACTCGCGATGAGCAGTTCTTC. Translation gives CASRFMLGGDTRDEQFF.

The V and J genes are TRBV5-8 and TRBJ2-2, with a tentative D call TRBD2 (5 bases). The germline CDR1 and CDR2 sequences are SGHTS and YDEGEE. V was trimmed by 4 bases and J by 4 bases, leaving 14 bases between them. This CDR3 has 15 residues. CDR3 sequence: CASSRLAAGTGELFF. CDR3 nucleotide sequence: TGTGCCAGCAGCCGTCTGGCGGCGGGCACCGGGGAGCTGTTTTTT.

V gene TRBV6-5 combines with J gene TRBJ2-5; 9 nucleotides align to TRBD1. The assigned J gene may be wrong: the sequence end matches TRBJ2-7 better. Germline V lookup: CDR1 MNHEY, CDR2 SVGAGI. This CDR3 comprises 15 residues. The CDR3 DNA is TGTGCCAGCAGACGGGGACAGGGCATCTCCTACGAGCAGTACTTC. Protein product: CASRRGQGISYEQYF.

V gene TRBV7-9 combines with J gene TRBJ2-1; D possibly corresponds to TRBD2 (6 bases). V lost 5 bases and J lost 3, with 14 bases in between. The CDR3 is made up of 15 amino acids. Germline-derived CDR1 and CDR2 are SEHNR and FQNEAQ (reference sequence). The CDR3 nucleotides are TGTGCCAGCAGCCCCGGGACTCCCGACTACAATGAGCAGTTCTTC. Translating gives CASSPGTPDYNEQFF.

The genes are TRBV9 and TRBJ2-2; 11 bases align to TRBD2. The ends lost 4 bases at V and 6 bases at J; junction bases unmatched: 8. Germline V gene data show CDR1 as SGDLS and CDR2 as YYNGEE. CDR3 length equals 16 residues. The CDR3 sequence is CASSPTSGGVSGELFF. CDR3 bases: TGTGCCAGCAGCCCCACTAGCGGGGGTGTTTCCGGGGAGCTGTTTTTT. Full variable domain (remainder filled in from reference TRBV9 and TRBJ2-2): DSGVTQTPKHLITATGQRVTLRCSPRSGDLSVYWYQQSLDQGLQFLIQYYNGEERAKGNILERFSAQQFPDLHSELNLSSLELGDSALYFCASSPTSGGVSGELFFGEGSRLTVL.

The chain joins TRBV7-8 to TRBJ1-5; tentative D call: TRBD1 (6 bases). V shed 5 bases and J shed 5 bases, with 13 bases lying between them. The CDR3 totals 14 residues. Germline V CDR1 and CDR2: SGHVS, FQNEAQ. CDR3 nucleotides: TGTGCCAGCAGCCCCCCCGGACAGTATCAGCCCCAGCATTTT. Translated: CASSPPGQYQPQHF.

The table lists this clone with a count of one. The chain uses TRBV19 and TRBJ2-2, with 11 bases lining up with TRBD2. The CDR3 covers 16 residues. From germline, CDR1 is LNHDA and CDR2 SQIVND (reference sequence). V was pared by 7 bases and J by 6 bases, with 10 bases of the junction left unmatched. CDR3 residues: CASNPTSGGEAGELFF. CDR3 nucleotides: TGTGCCAGTAACCCAACTAGCGGGGGCGAAGCCGGGGAGCTGTTTTTT.

The chain is built from TRBV29-1 and TRBJ1-2, with 11 bases matching TRBD1. The CDR3 has 11 amino acids. Germline V gives CDR1 SQVTM, CDR2 ANQGSEA. The ends lost 7 bases at V and 7 bases at J; junction bases unmatched: 2. The CDR3 DNA sequence: TGCAGCGGAGGACAGGGGGCTGGCTACACCTTC. It specifies CSGGQGAGYTF.

This chain uses TRBV25-1 with TRBJ2-5; 9 bases match TRBD1. J gave up 5 bases and V 3 bases, and 7 bases lay outside the gene matches. CDR1 is MGHDK, CDR2 SYGVNS, per germline. The CDR3 length is 15 residues. CDR3 amino acids: CASSDLQGADETQYF. The CDR3 DNA follows: TGTGCCAGCAGTGACCTACAGGGGGCGGACGAGACCCAGTACTTC.

The chain is built from TRBV11-2 and TRBJ1-1; TRBD1 agrees at 7 bases. V shed 0 bases, J shed 1 base, and the junction held 5 bases outside the gene matches. The CDR3 spans 16 residues. Germline CDR1 SGHAT, CDR2 FQNNGV. CDR3 nucleotide sequence: TGTGCCAGCAGCTTAGAATGGGGACAGACGAACACTGAAGCTTTCTTT. It translates to CASSLEWGQTNTEAFF.

Sample share makes this clone medium-sized. J is TRBJ2-7 and V is TRBV19; D is unresolved. V lost 6 bases and J lost 2, with 11 bases in between. The CDR3 is 13 residues long. CDR1 is LNHDA, CDR2 SQIVND, per germline (reference sequence). The CDR3 DNA sequence: TGTGCCAGTAGCAACAAGAATGCCTACGAGCAGTACTTC. Protein product: CASSNKNAYEQYF.

In this sample, this clone turned up a few times. The chain carries TRBV6-6 and TRBJ1-1; tentative D call: TRBD1 (5 bases). Trimming cost V 8 bases and J 2 bases, with 18 bases left between them. The CDR3 spans 15 residues. Per the germline V gene, CDR1 is MNHNY and CDR2 is SVGAGI (reference sequence). CDR3 protein: CASVSLTGVNTEAFF. The CDR3 DNA follows: TGTGCCAGCGTGTCCCTGACGGGGGTTAACACTGAAGCTTTCTTT.

This clone has more than one count but fewer than ten. Other DNA variants within this sample encode the same CDR3. V usage is TRBV29-1 and J usage is TRBJ1-1; D perhaps matches TRBD1 (6 bases). Germline assignment: CDR1 SQVTM and CDR2 ANQGSEA. Trimming took 6 bases from V and 2 from J, leaving 13 bases between them. This CDR3 has 13 amino acids. CDR3 nucleotide sequence: TGCAGCGTGGCCAGGGGCTTAAACACTGAAGCTTTCTTT. This translates into CSVARGLNTEAFF.

This clone has only one observation. This chain joins TRBV7-6 and TRBJ2-2; D is unresolved. Trimming stripped 3 bases from V and 0 bases from J, with 14 bases between. The CDR3 has 17 amino acids. Germline CDR1 reads SGHVS; CDR2 reads FNYEAQ. CDR3 nucleotides: TGTGCCAGCAGCTTTCCGTTTGCAGTCGCGAACACCGGGGAGCTGTTTTTT. It encodes CASSFPFAVANTGELFF. The complete variable domain, with remaining parts taken from reference TRBV7-6 and TRBJ2-2, reads GAGVSQSPRYKVTKRGQDVALRCDPISGHVSLYWYRQALGQGPEFLTYFNYEAQQDKSGLPNDRFSAERPEGSISTLTIQRTEQRDSAMYRCASSFPFAVANTGELFFGEGSRLTVL.

The CDR3 region is CASSLGRVTTEAFF. The CDR3 DNA sequence: TGTGCCAGCAGCTTAGGGCGGGTGACCACTGAAGCTTTCTTT. This chain joins TRBV7-9 and TRBJ1-1; D is unclear. The CDR3 contains 14 residues. Germline V gene sequence: CDR1 SEHNR, CDR2 FQNEAQ (reference sequence). The V end was cut by 1 base, the J end by 4 bases, with 10 bases between.